This T cell receptor beta chain was retrieved from a study of cytomegalovirus exposure and HLA in healthy donors. Some clones are missing from TCRdb's copy, which holds only in-frame ones; the method was immunoSEQ multiplex PCR. Among some 78,000 clones listed, 90% to 97% were seen once. CDR3 length: 15 residues. From germline, CDR1 is SGHDT and CDR2 YYEEEE. J lost 7 bases, V lost 5 bases, and 12 bases had no gene match. What was sequenced was PBMCs. The clonotype originates from a young man in good health and CMV-seropositive. This chain connects TRBV5-6 to TRBJ2-1; 7 bases align to TRBD2. CDR3 sequence: CASRERDLVKNEQFF. CDR3 bases: TGTGCCAGCAGAGAGCGGGACTTGGTGAAGAATGAGCAGTTCTTC.